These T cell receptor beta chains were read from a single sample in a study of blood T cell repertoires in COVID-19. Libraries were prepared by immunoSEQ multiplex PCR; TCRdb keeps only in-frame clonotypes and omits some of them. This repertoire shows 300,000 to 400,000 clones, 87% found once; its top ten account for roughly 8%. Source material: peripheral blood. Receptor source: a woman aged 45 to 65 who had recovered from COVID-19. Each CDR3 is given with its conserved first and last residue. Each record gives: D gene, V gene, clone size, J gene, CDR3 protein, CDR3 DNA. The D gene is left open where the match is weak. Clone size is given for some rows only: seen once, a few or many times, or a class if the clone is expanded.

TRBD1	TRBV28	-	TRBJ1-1	CASSPGGRTEAFF	TGTGCCAGCAGCCCAGGGGGTCGCACTGAAGCTTTCTTT
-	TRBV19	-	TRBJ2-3	CASSIGAADTQYF	TGTGCCAGTAGTATAGGGGCTGCAGATACGCAGTATTTT
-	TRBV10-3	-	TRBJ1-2	CAIQGRGDYGYTF	TGTGCCATCCAGGGGAGGGGGGACTATGGCTACACCTTC
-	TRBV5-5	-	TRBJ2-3	CASSPLANARTDTQYF	TGTGCCAGCAGCCCCCTGGCCAATGCTAGGACAGATACGCAGTATTTT
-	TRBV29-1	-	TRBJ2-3	CSVEGAGATDTQYF	TGCAGCGTTGAAGGGGCAGGGGCCACAGATACGCAGTATTTT
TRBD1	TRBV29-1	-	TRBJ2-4	CSVEDRMGTNIQYF	TGCAGCGTTGAGGACAGGATGGGCACAAACATTCAGTACTTC
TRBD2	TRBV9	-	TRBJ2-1	CASSVDSGRAYEQFF	TGTGCCAGCAGCGTAGATAGCGGGAGGGCCTATGAGCAGTTCTTC
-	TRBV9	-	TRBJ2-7	CASSAYERTAYEQYF	TGTGCCAGCAGCGCATATGAGAGGACAGCCTACGAGCAGTACTTC
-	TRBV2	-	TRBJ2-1	CASKEGTEQFF	TGTGCCAGCAAGGAGGGGACTGAGCAGTTCTTC
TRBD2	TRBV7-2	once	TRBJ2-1	CASSRSGESYNEQFF	TGTGCCAGCAGCCGCAGCGGGGAAAGCTACAATGAGCAGTTCTTC
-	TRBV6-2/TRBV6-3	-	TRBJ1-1	CASSQTVSRGTEAFF	TGTGCCAGCAGTCAGACCGTGAGTCGGGGCACTGAAGCTTTCTTT
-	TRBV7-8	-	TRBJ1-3	CASSLVGRGNTIYF	TGTGCCAGCAGCTTAGTTGGCAGGGGAAACACCATATATTTT
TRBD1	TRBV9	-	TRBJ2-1	CASSETPDRVEQFF	TGTGCCAGCAGCGAGACCCCAGACAGGGTTGAGCAGTTCTTC
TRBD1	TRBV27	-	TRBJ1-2	CASGLQGAQYYGYTF	TGTGCCAGTGGGTTACAGGGGGCGCAGTACTATGGCTACACCTTC
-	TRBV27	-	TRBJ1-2	CASSLRDSRGYTF	TGTGCCAGCAGTTTACGCGACAGTCGCGGCTACACCTTC
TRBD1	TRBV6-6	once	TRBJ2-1	CATLKTGSTEQFF	TGTGCCACCCTAAAGACAGGGTCCACTGAGCAGTTCTTC
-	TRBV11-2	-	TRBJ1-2	CASSQDRNYGYTF	TGTGCCAGCAGCCAAGACAGAAACTATGGCTACACCTTC
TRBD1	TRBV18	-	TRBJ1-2	CASSPRQGESYGYTF	TGTGCCAGCTCACCGCGACAGGGCGAGAGCTATGGCTACACCTTC
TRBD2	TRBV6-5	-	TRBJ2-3	CASRGTRLYF	TGTGCCAGCAGAGGGACTAGACTCTATTTT
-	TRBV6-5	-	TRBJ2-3	CASSLGGGEVDTQYF	TGTGCCAGCAGCCTAGGGGGGGGCGAGGTAGATACGCAGTATTTT
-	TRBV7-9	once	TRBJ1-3	CASSSGGFGNTIYF	TGTGCCAGCAGCTCGGGGGGCTTTGGAAACACCATATATTTT
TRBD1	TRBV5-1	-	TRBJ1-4	CASSLDRGHGEKLFF	TGCGCCAGCAGCCTCGACAGGGGGCACGGTGAAAAACTGTTTTTT
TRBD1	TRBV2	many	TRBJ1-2	CASNLDRSYGYTF	TGTGCCAGCAACCTGGACAGGAGTTATGGCTACACCTTC
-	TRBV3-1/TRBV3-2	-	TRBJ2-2	CASSHPGRGSGELFF	TGTGCCAGCAGCCATCCAGGTCGAGGGTCCGGGGAGCTGTTTTTT
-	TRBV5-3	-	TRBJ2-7	CAIWPGYEQYF	TGTGCGATTTGGCCAGGGTACGAGCAGTACTTC
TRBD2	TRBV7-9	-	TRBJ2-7	CASSRLPGTRDYEQYF	TGTGCCAGCAGCCGCCTTCCCGGGACTAGAGACTACGAGCAGTACTTC
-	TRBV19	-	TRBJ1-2	CASSVGAYGYTF	TGTGCCAGTAGTGTGGGGGCCTATGGCTACACCTTC
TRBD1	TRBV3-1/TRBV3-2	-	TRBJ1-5	CASSQGGQGGQPQHF	TGTGCCAGCAGCCAAGGTGGACAGGGCGGTCAGCCCCAGCATTTT
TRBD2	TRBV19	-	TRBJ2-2	CASSILPGLAGGWELFF	TGTGCCAGTAGTATACTCCCGGGACTAGCGGGAGGCTGGGAGCTGTTTTTT
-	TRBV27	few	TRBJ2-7	CASSLSGAYEQYF	TGTGCCAGCAGTCTTAGCGGTGCCTACGAGCAGTACTTC
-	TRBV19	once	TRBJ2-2	CASNPFERAHTGELFF	TGTGCCAGTAACCCTTTTGAGCGGGCGCACACCGGGGAGCTGTTTTTT
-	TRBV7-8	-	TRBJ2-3	CASSLTSGETDTQYF	TGTGCCAGCAGCTTAACGTCAGGGGAAACAGATACGCAGTATTTT
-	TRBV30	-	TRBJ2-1	CAWTPLNEQFF	TGTGCCTGGACTCCCCTGAATGAGCAGTTCTTC
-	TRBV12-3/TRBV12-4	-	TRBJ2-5	CASSITARETQYF	TGTGCCAGCAGTATAACCGCACGGGAGACCCAGTACTTC
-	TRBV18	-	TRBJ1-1	CASSPDRLNTEAFF	TGTGCCAGCTCGCCAGACAGGTTGAACACTGAAGCTTTCTTT
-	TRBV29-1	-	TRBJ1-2	CSVRLGAPQNSYGYTF	TGCAGCGTAAGACTAGGGGCCCCCCAGAATTCTTATGGCTACACCTTC
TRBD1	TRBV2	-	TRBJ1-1	CASRPDRGNTEAFF	TGTGCCAGCAGACCGGACAGGGGGAACACTGAAGCTTTCTTT
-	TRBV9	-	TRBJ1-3	CASSVGVGTGGLFLYF	-
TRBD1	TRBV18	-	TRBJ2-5	CASSSNRGLGAQYF	TGTGCCAGCTCATCCAACAGGGGGCTTGGGGCCCAGTACTTC